A single sample gave rise to the 24 T cell receptor beta chains below, sequenced in a study of cytomegalovirus exposure and HLA in healthy donors. TCRdb keeps only in-frame clones here, not all; method: immunoSEQ multiplex PCR. The data show tens of thousands of clones, 90% to 96% seen once. Sequenced material: PBMCs. Every receptor here comes from a man younger than 35 in good health and CMV-seronegative.

V usage is TRBV7-8 and J usage is TRBJ1-5; TRBD1 is a possible D gene (6 bases). Germline assignment: CDR1 SGHVS and CDR2 FQNEAQ. The CDR3 is 14 residues long. The V end lost 5 bases, the J end lost 2 bases, and 10 bases lay between the germline ends. CDR3 DNA: TGTGCCAGCAGCGAATGGACAGGCAATCAGCCCCAGCATTTT. Translating gives CASSEWTGNQPQHF.

The chain carries TRBV28 and TRBJ2-7, with D tentatively TRBD2 (5 bases). This CDR3 is built from 14 residues. The germline CDR1 and CDR2 sequences are MDHEN and SYDVKM. V lost 5 bases and J 3 bases, leaving 14 bases between the germline ends. The chain's CDR3 is CASSLTTGDYEQYF. CDR3 nucleotides: TGTGCCAGCAGTCTAACCACCGGGGACTACGAGCAGTACTTC.

This CDR3 is CASSPKPAAIYNEQFF. The CDR3 DNA sequence: TGTGCCAGCAGTCCCAAACCAGCGGCCATATACAATGAGCAGTTCTTC. The V gene is TRBV2, the J gene TRBJ2-1; maybe TRBD2 (5 bases). Trimming took 5 bases from V and 4 from J, leaving 18 bases between them. Per germline, CDR1 SNHLY and CDR2 FYNNEI. CDR3 length equals 16 residues.

The V and J genes are TRBV4-1 and TRBJ2-1; 7 bases fit TRBD2. V trimming: 0 bases; J trimming: 8 bases; junction bases outside the gene matches: 10. The germline V gene encodes CDR1 MGHRA and CDR2 YSYEKL. The CDR3 contains 16 residues. The CDR3 DNA follows: TGCGCCAGCAGCCAAGACCGCCTAGGACGGGGGGATGAGCAGTTCTTC. It codes for CASSQDRLGRGDEQFF.

This clone has just one count. The chain is built from TRBV15 and TRBJ2-7, with a tentative D call TRBD2 (5 bases). The CDR3 is made up of 14 amino acids. Looked up from germline, CDR1 is LNHNV and CDR2 is YYDKDF (reference sequence). The V end was cut by 3 bases, the J end by 3 bases, with 12 bases between. CDR3 nucleotide sequence: TGTGCCACCAGCAGCAACCCCGAGGGCTACGAGCAGTACTTC. Encoded protein: CATSSNPEGYEQYF.

The rearrangement links TRBV21-1 to TRBJ2-7; TRBD1, the table's D call, was not compared with the DNA. TRBV21-1 counts as a pseudogene. This CDR3 has 15 residues. The CDR3 region is CASSKGAGAGNEQYF. CDR3 in DNA: TGTGCCAGCAGCAAAGGGGCAGGGGCTGGAAACGAGCAGTACTTC.

With respect to this clone: Other nucleotide sequences in the sample specify the same CDR3. The gene calls are TRBV2 and TRBJ2-7; 7 positions agree with TRBD1. Germline CDR1 reads SNHLY; CDR2 reads FYNNEI. This CDR3 has 13 residues. Unmatched junction bases numbered 9, after V lost 7 bases and J lost 6 bases. Here the CDR3 DNA reads TGTGCCAGCAAAGAAGGACAGGCAGGCGAGCAGTACTTC. The encoded protein is CASKEGQAGEQYF.

The chain combines TRBV9 with TRBJ2-2; no clear D. The V end was cut by 3 bases, the J end by 7 bases, with 7 bases between. Germline CDR1 and CDR2: SGDLS and YYNGEE. This CDR3 region has 12 residues. Here the CDR3 DNA reads TGTGCCAGCAGCGGCGTAGTCGGGGAGCTGTTTTTT. Translating gives CASSGVVGELFF.

This chain links TRBV7-9 with TRBJ1-4; 7 positions match TRBD1. Germline assignment: CDR1 SEHNR and CDR2 FQNEAQ (reference sequence). CDR3 length: 15 residues. The V and J ends lost 4 bases and 8 bases, in that order; junction bases with no gene match: 10. The CDR3 reads CASSYPPGGREKLFF. The CDR3 nucleotides read TGTGCCAGCAGCTACCCGCCAGGGGGTAGGGAAAAACTGTTTTTT.

This sequence joins TRBV6-5 and TRBJ2-7, with 9 bases aligning to TRBD1. Trimming removed 5 bases from V and 5 bases from J; junction bases left unmatched: 10. The germline V gene encodes CDR1 MNHEY and CDR2 SVGAGI. The CDR3 is 15 amino acids. CDR3 loop: CASSKTGQGMNEQYF. In DNA form, the CDR3 reads TGTGCCAGCAGTAAAACGGGACAGGGTATGAACGAGCAGTACTTC.

The chain joins TRBV7-9 to TRBJ2-1, with 8 bases matching TRBD2. The germline V gene has CDR1 SEHNR and CDR2 FQNEAQ (reference sequence). V was pared by 6 bases and J by 2 bases, with 18 bases of the junction left unmatched. The CDR3 has 19 amino acids. The CDR3 sequence is CASSFRAGVLAGTYNEQFF. The CDR3 nucleotides are TGTGCCAGCAGTTTCAGGGCGGGGGTGCTAGCGGGTACCTACAATGAGCAGTTCTTC.

V is TRBV29-1 and J is TRBJ2-1; 16 positions match TRBD2. The CDR3 is made up of 19 amino acids. The germline gives CDR1 SQVTM, CDR2 ANQGSEA. Trimming cost V 7 bases and J 6 bases; bases outside gene matches: 18. In DNA form, the CDR3 reads TGCAGCGGCAACCCGGGACTAGCGGGAGGGCCGACCTCAGCCAATGAGCAGTTCTTC. This encodes CSGNPGLAGGPTSANEQFF.

The V call is TRBV5-1, the J call TRBJ2-1; TRBD2 aligns across 14 bases. Per the germline V gene, CDR1 is SGHRS and CDR2 is YFSETQ. With 2 bases clipped from V and 4 bases from J, the junction kept 5 bases outside the gene matches. The CDR3 has 17 amino acids. In DNA, the CDR3 is TGCGCCAGCAGCTTCGGGACTAGCGGGAGTTTTTACAATGAGCAGTTCTTC. It yields the protein CASSFGTSGSFYNEQFF.

This chain joins TRBV19 and TRBJ2-1; D ambiguous. The CDR3 has 15 residues. Germline-derived CDR1 and CDR2 are LNHDA and SQIVND (reference sequence). V shed 0 bases and J shed 5 bases, with 11 bases lying between them. The CDR3 DNA reads TGTGCCAGTAGTATAGAAGAGCCACTTCACAATGAGCAGTTCTTC. It encodes CASSIEEPLHNEQFF.

The rearrangement joins TRBV10-3 to TRBJ2-1; 7 bases agree with TRBD2. After removal of 10 bases from V and 7 bases from J, the junction contained 4 bases not matched to a gene. CDR3 length: 11 residues. Germline values: CDR1 ENHRY, CDR2 SYGVKD. The CDR3 region has the DNA TGTGCCACGGGGAGGGGAAATGAGCAGTTCTTC. Encoded protein: CATGRGNEQFF.

A remark on this clone: The junction shows a germline mismatch at one end, possibly a read error. The chain is built from TRBV6-1 and TRBJ2-5; D may be TRBD1 (6 bases). CDR3 length: 15 amino acids. The germline gives CDR1 MNHNS, CDR2 SASEGT. In nucleotides, the CDR3 is TGTGCCAGCAGTGAGTGGAGTCAGGGGCAAGAGACCCAGCACTTC. Translating it yields CASSEWSQGQETQHF.

V gene TRBV9 combines with J gene TRBJ2-7, with D perhaps matching TRBD1 (6 bases). CDR3 length: 14 amino acids. The V gene lost 5 bases and the J gene lost 9 bases, with 21 bases spanning the gap. Germline CDR1 and CDR2: SGDLS and YYNGEE. The CDR3, as DNA: TGTGCCAGCAGAATTCCCACAGGGCGAGGGGCGCAGTACTTC. As protein: CASRIPTGRGAQYF. The entire variable domain, with the rest obtained from reference TRBV9 and TRBJ2-7, is as follows: DSGVTQTPKHLITATGQRVTLRCSPRSGDLSVYWYQQSLDQGLQFLIQYYNGEERAKGNILERFSAQQFPDLHSELNLSSLELGDSALYFCASRIPTGRGAQYFGPGTRLTVT.

This chain connects TRBV28 to TRBJ2-1, with D possibly matching TRBD2 (6 bases). V lost 4 bases and J lost 0, with 13 bases in between. The CDR3 is 16 amino acids. Germline CDR1 is MDHEN and CDR2 is SYDVKM. The CDR3 sequence: CASSSNGGGSYNEQFF. The CDR3 DNA reads TGTGCCAGCAGTTCGAATGGGGGAGGCTCCTACAATGAGCAGTTCTTC.

Worth noting for this clone: At one end the junction does not follow the germline gene, possibly because of a read error. The rearrangement links TRBV7-2 to TRBJ2-1; 15 positions agree with TRBD2. The CDR3 spans 15 residues. The germline CDR1 and CDR2 sequences are SGHTA and FQGNSA. CDR3 in DNA: TGTGCCAGCAGCAATGGACAGTGGACTAGCGGGGGGGACCTCTTC. Protein sequence: CASSNGQWTSGGDLF.

This chain joins TRBV6-5 and TRBJ2-1; weak D call: TRBD1 (6 bases). Germline CDR1 MNHEY, CDR2 SVGAGI. Trimming cost V 2 bases and J 2 bases, with 7 bases left between them. The length of the CDR3 is 14 residues. CDR3 protein: CASSYKGAYNEQFF. For the CDR3, the DNA is TGTGCCAGCAGTTACAAGGGGGCCTACAATGAGCAGTTCTTC.

The chain employs TRBV11-3 and TRBJ2-2; 7 bases agree with TRBD2. V was pared by 5 bases and J by 2 bases, with 8 bases of the junction left unmatched. Germline assignment: CDR1 SGHNT and CDR2 YENEEA. The CDR3 spans 16 residues. This chain's CDR3 is CASSTWSGTNTGELFF. The CDR3 region has the DNA TGTGCCAGCAGCACTTGGAGCGGGACTAACACCGGGGAGCTGTTTTTT.

This clone was found once. The rearrangement uses TRBV4-2 and TRBJ2-3; D unresolved. The germline CDR1 and CDR2 sequences are LGHNA and YNFKEQ. With 3 bases removed from V and 0 bases from J, the gap between germline ends came to 7 bases. There are 14 residues in the CDR3. The DNA for the CDR3 is TGTGCCAGCAGCCAGGGCGCTAGCACAGATACGCAGTATTTT. Its protein is CASSQGASTDTQYF.

The rearrangement links TRBV4-3 to TRBJ2-3; perhaps TRBD2 as D (5 bases). There are 17 residues in the CDR3. In germline, CDR1 is LGHNA, CDR2 YSLEER. V was trimmed by 0 bases and J by 0 bases, leaving 13 bases between them. The CDR3 reads CASSQDLVGVSTDTQYF. CDR3 DNA sequence: TGCGCCAGCAGCCAAGATCTGGTGGGAGTAAGCACAGATACGCAGTATTTT.

This chain connects TRBV6-1 to TRBJ2-1; 8 bases match TRBD2. This CDR3 spans 17 amino acids. The trim removed 3 bases at V and 8 bases at J, leaving 15 bases unmatched. Per germline, CDR1 MNHNS and CDR2 SASEGT. CDR3 protein: CASSEGLWASGFDEQFF. CDR3 sequence (DNA): TGTGCCAGCAGTGAGGGCCTCTGGGCTAGCGGGTTCGATGAGCAGTTCTTC.